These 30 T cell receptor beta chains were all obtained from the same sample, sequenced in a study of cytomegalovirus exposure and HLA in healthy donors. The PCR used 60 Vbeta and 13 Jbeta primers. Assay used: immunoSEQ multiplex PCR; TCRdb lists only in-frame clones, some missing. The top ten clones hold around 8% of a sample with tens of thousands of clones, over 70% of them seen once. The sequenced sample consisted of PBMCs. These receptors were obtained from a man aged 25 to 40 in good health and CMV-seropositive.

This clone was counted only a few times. CDR3 sequence (DNA): TGTGCCAGCAGCTCAGGGACTTCACACGCCAGAGATACGCAGTATTTT. Its translation: CASSSGTSHARDTQYF. This chain uses TRBV7-8 with TRBJ2-3; tentatively, D is TRBD2 (6 bases). Germline-derived CDR1 and CDR2 are SGHVS and FQNEAQ. Trimming took 4 bases from V and 5 from J, leaving 19 bases between them. The CDR3 consists of 16 residues.

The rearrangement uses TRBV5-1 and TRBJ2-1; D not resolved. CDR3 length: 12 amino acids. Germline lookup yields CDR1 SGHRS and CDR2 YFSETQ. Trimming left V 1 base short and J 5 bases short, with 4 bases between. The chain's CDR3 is CASSLPNNEQFF. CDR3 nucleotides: TGCGCCAGCAGCTTGCCTAACAATGAGCAGTTCTTC.

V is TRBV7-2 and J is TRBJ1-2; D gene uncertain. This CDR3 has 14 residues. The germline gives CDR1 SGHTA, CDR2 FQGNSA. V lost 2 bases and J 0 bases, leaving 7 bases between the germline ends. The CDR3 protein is CASSLLGANYGYTF. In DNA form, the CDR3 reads TGTGCCAGCAGCTTATTGGGAGCTAACTATGGCTACACCTTC.

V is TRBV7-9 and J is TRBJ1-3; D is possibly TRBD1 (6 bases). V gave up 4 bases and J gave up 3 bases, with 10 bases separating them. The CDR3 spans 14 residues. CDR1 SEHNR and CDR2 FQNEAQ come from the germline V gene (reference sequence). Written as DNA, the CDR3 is TGTGCCAGCAGCTCACAGGGTCTTGGAAACACCATATATTTT. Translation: CASSSQGLGNTIYF.

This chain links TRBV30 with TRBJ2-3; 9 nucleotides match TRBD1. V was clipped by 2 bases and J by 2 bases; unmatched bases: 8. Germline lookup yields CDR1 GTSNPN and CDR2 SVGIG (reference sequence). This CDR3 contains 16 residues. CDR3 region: CAWSQGDRVYTDTQYF. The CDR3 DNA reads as TGTGCCTGGAGTCAGGGGGACAGGGTGTACACAGATACGCAGTATTTT.

CDR3 sequence (DNA): TGTGCCATCGCGGGGGAGGGGGAGACCCAGTACTTC. Translating gives CAIAGEGETQYF. This chain uses TRBV15 with TRBJ2-5, with 7 bases fitting TRBD2. This CDR3 has 12 amino acids. Germline loops: CDR1 LNHNV, CDR2 YYDKDF (reference sequence). V gave up 10 bases and J gave up 5 bases; unmatched junction bases: 7. Full variable domain (rest looked up from reference TRBV15 and TRBJ2-5): DAMVIQNPRYQVTQFGKPVTLSCSQTLNHNVMYWYQQKSSQAPKLLFHYYDKDFNNEADTPDNFQSRRPNTSFCFLDIRSPGLGDTAMYLCAIAGEGETQYFGPGTRLLVL.

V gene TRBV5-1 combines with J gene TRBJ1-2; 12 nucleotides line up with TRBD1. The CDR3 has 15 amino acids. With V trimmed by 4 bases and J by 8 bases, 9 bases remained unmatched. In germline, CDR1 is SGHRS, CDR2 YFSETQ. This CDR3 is CASSGGTGGAEGYTF. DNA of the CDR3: TGCGCCAGCAGCGGGGGGACAGGGGGCGCGGAAGGCTACACCTTC.

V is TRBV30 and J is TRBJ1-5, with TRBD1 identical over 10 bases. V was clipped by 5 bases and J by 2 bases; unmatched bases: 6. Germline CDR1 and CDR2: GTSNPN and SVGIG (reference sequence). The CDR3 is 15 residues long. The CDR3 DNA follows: TGTGCCTGGGAGACAGGGGGCACGGGCAATCAGCCCCAGCATTTT. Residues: CAWETGGTGNQPQHF.

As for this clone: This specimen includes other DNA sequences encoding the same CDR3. The CDR3 DNA sequence: TGTGCCAGCAGTGAGCGGGACAGGGGGCTTGATGGCTACACCTTC. Encoded protein: CASSERDRGLDGYTF. The chain couples TRBV25-1 to TRBJ1-2, with 12 positions matching TRBD1. V shed 3 bases and J 6 bases; nucleotides not matched to a gene: 5. The CDR3 length is 15 residues. CDR1 and CDR2 (germline): MGHDK, SYGVNS.

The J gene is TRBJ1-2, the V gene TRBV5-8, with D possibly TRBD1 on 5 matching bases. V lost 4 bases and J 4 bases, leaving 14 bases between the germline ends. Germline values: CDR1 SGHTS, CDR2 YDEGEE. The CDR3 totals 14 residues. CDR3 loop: CASSDGQFFYGYTF. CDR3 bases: TGTGCCAGCAGCGATGGACAATTTTTCTATGGCTACACCTTC.

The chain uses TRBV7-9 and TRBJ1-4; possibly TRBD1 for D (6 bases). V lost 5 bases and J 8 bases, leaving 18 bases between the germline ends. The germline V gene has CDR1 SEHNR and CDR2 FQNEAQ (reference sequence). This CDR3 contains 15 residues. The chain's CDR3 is CASSLMGGLEEKLFF. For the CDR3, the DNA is TGTGCCAGCAGCCTAATGGGGGGGCTAGAGGAAAAACTGTTTTTT.

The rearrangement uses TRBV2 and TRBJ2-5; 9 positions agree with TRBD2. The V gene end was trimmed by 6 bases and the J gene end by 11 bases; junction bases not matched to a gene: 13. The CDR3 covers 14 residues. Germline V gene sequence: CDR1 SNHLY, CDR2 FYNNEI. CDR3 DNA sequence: TGTGCCAGCAGACCGGGACTAGCTCTCTCGGCGCAGTACTTC. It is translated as CASRPGLALSAQYF.

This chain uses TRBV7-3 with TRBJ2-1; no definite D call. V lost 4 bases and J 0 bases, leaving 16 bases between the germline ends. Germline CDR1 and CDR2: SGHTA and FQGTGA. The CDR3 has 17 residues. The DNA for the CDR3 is TGTGCCAGCAGCTCCAACAGAGTTCCAAGCTCCTACAATGAGCAGTTCTTC. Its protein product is CASSSNRVPSSYNEQFF.

The CDR3 region has the DNA TGTGCCAGCAGCTTAATGGGGGGGACTAGCAGGCTGTACGAGCAGTACTTC. It yields the protein CASSLMGGTSRLYEQYF. This chain links TRBV7-9 with TRBJ2-7; 9 bases are shared with TRBD2. Germline V gene lookup returns CDR1 SEHNR and CDR2 FQNEAQ (reference sequence). The junction had 12 bases not matched to a gene; V was cut back by 2 bases and J by 4 bases. This CDR3 spans 17 amino acids.

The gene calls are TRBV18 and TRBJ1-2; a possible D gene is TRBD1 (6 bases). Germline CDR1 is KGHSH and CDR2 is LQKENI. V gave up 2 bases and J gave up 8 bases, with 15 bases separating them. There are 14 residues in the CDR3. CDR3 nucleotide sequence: TGTGCCAGCTCACCAGGGGCTCCCAGGGGAGGCTACACCTTC. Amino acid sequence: CASSPGAPRGGYTF.

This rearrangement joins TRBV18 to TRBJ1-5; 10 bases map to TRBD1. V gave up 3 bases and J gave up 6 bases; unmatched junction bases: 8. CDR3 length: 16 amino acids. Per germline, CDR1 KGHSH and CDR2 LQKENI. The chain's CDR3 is CASSPMTGGAGQPQHF. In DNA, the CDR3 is TGTGCCAGCTCACCGATGACAGGGGGCGCCGGTCAGCCCCAGCATTTT.

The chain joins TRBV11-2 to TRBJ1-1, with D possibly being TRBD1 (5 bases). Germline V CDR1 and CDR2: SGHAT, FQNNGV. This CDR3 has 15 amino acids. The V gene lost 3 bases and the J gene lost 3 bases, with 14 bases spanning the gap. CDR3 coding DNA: TGTGCCAGCAGCTTCAGGGCGGCTGGGGACACTGAAGCTTTCTTT. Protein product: CASSFRAAGDTEAFF.

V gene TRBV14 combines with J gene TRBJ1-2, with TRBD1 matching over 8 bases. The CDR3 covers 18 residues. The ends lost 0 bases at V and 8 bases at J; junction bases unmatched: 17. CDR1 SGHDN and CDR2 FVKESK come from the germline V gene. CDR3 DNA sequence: TGTGCCAGCAGCCAAGAGGGGGACAGGTTTTCTAAGGACTCCGGCTACACCTTC. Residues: CASSQEGDRFSKDSGYTF.

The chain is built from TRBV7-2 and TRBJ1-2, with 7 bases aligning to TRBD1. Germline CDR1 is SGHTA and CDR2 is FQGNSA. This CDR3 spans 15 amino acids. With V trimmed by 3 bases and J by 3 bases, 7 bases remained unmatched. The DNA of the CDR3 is TGTGCCAGCAGCTTTAAAGCCGGGACAGACTATGGCTACACCTTC. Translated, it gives CASSFKAGTDYGYTF.

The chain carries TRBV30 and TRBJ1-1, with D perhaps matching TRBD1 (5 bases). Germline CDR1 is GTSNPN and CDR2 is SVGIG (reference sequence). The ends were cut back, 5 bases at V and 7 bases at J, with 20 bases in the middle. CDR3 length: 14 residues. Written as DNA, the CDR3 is TGTGCCTGGGCCAAGGGACTGAGGCGGGATGAAGCTTTCTTT. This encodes CAWAKGLRRDEAFF. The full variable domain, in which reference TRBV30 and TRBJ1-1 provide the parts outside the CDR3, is SQTIHQWPATLVQPVGSPLSLECTVEGTSNPNLYWYRQAAGRGLQLLFYSVGIGQISSEVPQNLSASRPQDRQFILSSKKLLLSDSGFYLCAWAKGLRRDEAFFGQGTRLTVV.

CDR3 in amino acids: CAYIGGQGYTF. Here the CDR3 DNA reads TGTGCCTACATAGGAGGGCAGGGCTACACCTTC. The chain joins TRBV30 to TRBJ1-2; D uncertain. This CDR3 spans 11 amino acids. From germline, CDR1 is GTSNPN and CDR2 SVGIG (reference sequence). Trimming stripped 7 bases from V and 8 bases from J, with 14 bases between.

CDR3 in amino acids: CASSLAGDGYTF. The CDR3 nucleotides read TGCGCCAGCAGCTTGGCAGGGGATGGCTACACCTTC. V gene TRBV5-1 combines with J gene TRBJ1-2; weak D call: TRBD1 (6 bases). V was cut by 0 bases and J by 6 bases, with 6 bases left in between. CDR1 SGHRS and CDR2 YFSETQ come from the germline V gene. The CDR3 extends over 12 amino acids.

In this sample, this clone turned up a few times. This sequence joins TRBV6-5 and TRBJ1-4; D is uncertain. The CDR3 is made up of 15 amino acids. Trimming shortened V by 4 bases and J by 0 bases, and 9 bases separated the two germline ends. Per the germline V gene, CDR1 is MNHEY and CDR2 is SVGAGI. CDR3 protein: CASSFAYATNEKLFF. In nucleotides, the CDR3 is TGTGCCAGCAGTTTTGCGTATGCAACTAATGAAAAACTGTTTTTT.

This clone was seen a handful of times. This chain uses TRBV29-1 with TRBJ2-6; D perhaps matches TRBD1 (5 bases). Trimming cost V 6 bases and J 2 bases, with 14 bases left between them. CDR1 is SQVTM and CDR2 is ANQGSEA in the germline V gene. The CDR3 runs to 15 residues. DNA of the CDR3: TGCAGCGTACAGGAGACCTCCCCTGGGGCCAACGTCCTGACTTTC. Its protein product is CSVQETSPGANVLTF.

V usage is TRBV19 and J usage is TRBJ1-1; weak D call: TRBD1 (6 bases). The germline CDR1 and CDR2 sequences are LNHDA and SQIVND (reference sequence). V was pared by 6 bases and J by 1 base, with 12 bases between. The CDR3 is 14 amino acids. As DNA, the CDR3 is TGTGCCAGTAGCTCCGGACAGAGGAACACTGAAGCTTTCTTT. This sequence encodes CASSSGQRNTEAFF.

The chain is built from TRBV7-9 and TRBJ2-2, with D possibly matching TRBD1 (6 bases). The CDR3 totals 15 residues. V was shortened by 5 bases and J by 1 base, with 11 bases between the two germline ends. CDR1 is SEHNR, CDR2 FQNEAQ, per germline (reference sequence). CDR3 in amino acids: CASSPRTVNTGELFF. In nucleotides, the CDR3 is TGTGCCAGCAGCCCACGGACAGTGAACACCGGGGAGCTGTTTTTT.

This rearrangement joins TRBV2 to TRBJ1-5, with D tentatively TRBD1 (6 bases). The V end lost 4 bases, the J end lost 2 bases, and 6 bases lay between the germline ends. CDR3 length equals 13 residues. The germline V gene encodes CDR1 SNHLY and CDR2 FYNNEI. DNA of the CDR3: TGTGCCAGCAGTGGACAGGGCAATCAGCCCCAGCATTTT. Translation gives CASSGQGNQPQHF.

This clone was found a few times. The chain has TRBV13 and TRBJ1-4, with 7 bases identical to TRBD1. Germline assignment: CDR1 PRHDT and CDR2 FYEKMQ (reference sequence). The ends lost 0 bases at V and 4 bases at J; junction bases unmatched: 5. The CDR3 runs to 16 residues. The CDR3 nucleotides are TGTGCCAGCAGCTTAGGCCTGACAGGGCATAATGAAAAACTGTTTTTT. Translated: CASSLGLTGHNEKLFF.

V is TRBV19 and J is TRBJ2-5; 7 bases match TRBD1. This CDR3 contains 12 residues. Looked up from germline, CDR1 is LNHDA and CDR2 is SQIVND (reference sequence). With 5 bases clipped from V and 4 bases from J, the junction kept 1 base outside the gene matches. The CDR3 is CASSPGGETQYF. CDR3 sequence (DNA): TGTGCCAGTAGTCCAGGGGGAGAGACCCAGTACTTC.

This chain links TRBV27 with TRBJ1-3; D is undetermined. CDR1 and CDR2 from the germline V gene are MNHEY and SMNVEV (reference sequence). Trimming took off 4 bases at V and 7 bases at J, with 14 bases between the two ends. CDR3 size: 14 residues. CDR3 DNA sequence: TGTGCCAGCAGTTACGGAAAACCCGGGAACACCATATATTTT. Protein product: CASSYGKPGNTIYF.